Each of the 27 T cell receptor beta chains below was sequenced from the same sample in a study of blood T cell repertoires in COVID-19. The repertoire was sequenced with immunoSEQ multiplex PCR; TCRdb's copy has only in-frame clones and lacks some. The sample carries some 47,000 clones, 84% recorded once. The sequencing sample was made of peripheral blood. The receptors here all came from a human donor in a cohort sampled during active COVID-19.

This chain connects TRBV24-1 to TRBJ2-3, with 10 bases aligning to TRBD2. V lost 3 bases to trimming and J lost 1 base; unmatched junction nucleotides: 9. CDR3 size: 18 residues. CDR1 and CDR2 from the germline V gene are KGHDR and SFDVKD. In nucleotides, the CDR3 is TGTGCCACCAGTGATCATGGACTAGCGGCCTCTCGCACAGATACGCAGTATTTT. Protein product: CATSDHGLAASRTDTQYF.

The chain has TRBV10-3 and TRBJ1-1; a possible D gene is TRBD1 (5 bases). V was shortened by 5 bases and J by 4 bases, with 5 bases between the two germline ends. CDR1 is ENHRY and CDR2 is SYGVKD in the germline V gene. The CDR3 extends over 11 amino acids. The CDR3, as DNA: TGTGCCATCAGTCAGGGCACTGAAGCTTTCTTT. Its protein is CAISQGTEAFF.

The V call is TRBV19, the J call TRBJ1-1; D is unclear. This CDR3 comprises 16 residues. V lost 5 bases, J lost 1 base, and 17 bases lay in between. Per germline, CDR1 LNHDA and CDR2 SQIVND (reference sequence). The CDR3, as DNA: TGTGCCAGTAGTCCCTGGGTCGGGAGGACGAACACTGAAGCTTTCTTT. Translating it yields CASSPWVGRTNTEAFF. Based on the CDR3 plus reference TRBV19 and TRBJ1-1, the full variable domain is DGGITQSPKYLFRKEGQNVTLSCEQNLNHDAMYWYRQDPGQGLRLIYYSQIVNDFQKGDIAEGYSVSREKKESFPLTVTSAQKNPTAFYLCASSPWVGRTNTEAFFGQGTRLTVV.

The chain carries TRBV6-2 or TRBV6-3 and TRBJ2-7; the D gene is possibly TRBD2 (5 bases). V gave up 4 bases and J gave up 4 bases, with 17 bases separating them. Germline CDR1 MNHEY, CDR2 SVGEGT. The CDR3 is 15 residues long. In nucleotides, the CDR3 is TGTGCCAGCAGTTCCGAAATCCCAGCGGCATACGAGCAGTACTTC. This sequence encodes CASSSEIPAAYEQYF.

V usage is TRBV2 and J usage is TRBJ2-2, with a tentative D call TRBD2 (5 bases). The germline V and J ends were trimmed by 7 bases and 0 bases, with 9 bases remaining between them. Germline CDR1 and CDR2: SNHLY and FYNNEI. The CDR3 consists of 14 residues. The CDR3 protein is CASKASPNTGELFF. The DNA for the CDR3 is TGTGCCAGCAAGGCTAGCCCGAACACCGGGGAGCTGTTTTTT.

The chain uses TRBV7-6 and TRBJ2-3, with D tentatively TRBD2 (5 bases). The V end was cut by 5 bases, the J end by 1 base, with 19 bases between. The CDR3 length is 17 residues. Germline CDR1 SGHVS, CDR2 FNYEAQ. The CDR3 DNA reads as TGTGCCAGCAGCCTACACGGCGGGTCGGCGGGCACAGATACGCAGTATTTT. It is translated as CASSLHGGSAGTDTQYF. The entire variable domain, with the rest obtained from reference TRBV7-6 and TRBJ2-3, is as follows: GAGVSQSPRYKVTKRGQDVALRCDPISGHVSLYWYRQALGQGPEFLTYFNYEAQQDKSGLPNDRFSAERPEGSISTLTIQRTEQRDSAMYRCASSLHGGSAGTDTQYFGPGTRLTVL.

This chain joins TRBV5-1 and TRBJ1-2; TRBD1 matches at 11 bases. Losses at the gene ends were 0 bases for V and 8 bases for J; bases not matched to a gene: 12. The germline CDR1 and CDR2 sequences are SGHRS and YFSETQ. The CDR3 runs to 17 residues. This chain's CDR3 is CASSLALDRGLKDGYTF. DNA of the CDR3: TGCGCCAGCAGCTTGGCCCTGGACAGGGGGCTCAAGGACGGCTACACCTTC. Combining the CDR3 with reference TRBV5-1 and TRBJ1-2 gives the whole variable domain KAGVTQTPRYLIKTRGQQVTLSCSPISGHRSVSWYQQTPGQGLQFLFEYFSETQRNKGNFPGRFSGRQFSNSRSEMNVSTLELGDSALYLCASSLALDRGLKDGYTFGSGTRLTVV.

This chain joins TRBV7-6 and TRBJ2-5; D is perhaps TRBD1 (5 bases). Trimming stripped 0 bases from V and 4 bases from J, with 15 bases between. The CDR3 sequence is 16 residues long. CDR1 is SGHVS, CDR2 FNYEAQ, per germline. The CDR3 bases are TGTGCCAGCAGCTTAGCCGTCCCCGGGCAGGGAGAGACCCAGTACTTC. Its translation is CASSLAVPGQGETQYF.

The gene calls are TRBV4-1 and TRBJ2-3; the match to TRBD2 covers 11 bases. Per germline, CDR1 MGHRA and CDR2 YSYEKL. J gave up 2 bases and V 2 bases, and 3 bases lay outside the gene matches. The CDR3 has 16 amino acids. The CDR3 nucleotides are TGCGCCAGCAGCCAACTAGCGGGGGGCCCCACAGATACGCAGTATTTT. Protein: CASSQLAGGPTDTQYF.

The chain recombines TRBV4-1 with TRBJ2-1; 8 bases are shared with TRBD2. Germline CDR1 and CDR2: MGHRA and YSYEKL. The CDR3 runs 17 residues. The J segment lost 0 bases and the V segment lost 7 bases, leaving 11 bases of the junction unmatched. CDR3: CASKIWAGGNSYNEQFF. The CDR3, as DNA: TGCGCCAGCAAGATCTGGGCGGGGGGAAACTCCTACAATGAGCAGTTCTTC.

The chain recombines TRBV29-1 with TRBJ1-1, with unresolved D. The germline V gene has CDR1 SQVTM and CDR2 ANQGSEA. The CDR3 runs 11 residues. Trimming shortened V by 2 bases and J by 11 bases, and 12 bases separated the two germline ends. CDR3 residues: CSVELRRGAFF. CDR3 nucleotides: TGCAGCGTTGAACTCAGGCGCGGGGCTTTCTTT.

This rearrangement joins TRBV25-1 to TRBJ2-2; no reliable D call. Germline V gene sequence: CDR1 MGHDK, CDR2 SYGVNS. The CDR3 runs 14 residues. Trimming stripped 0 bases from V and 5 bases from J, with 7 bases between. CDR3 residues: CASSEYPLTGELFF. CDR3 nucleotide sequence: TGTGCCAGCAGTGAATACCCCCTAACCGGGGAGCTGTTTTTT.

The chain uses TRBV5-1 and TRBJ2-7, with 11 bases identical to TRBD1. CDR1 is SGHRS and CDR2 is YFSETQ in the germline V gene. The ends lost 5 bases at V and 3 bases at J; junction bases unmatched: 4. The CDR3 has 14 amino acids. This CDR3 reads CASRSGTGGYEQYF. The CDR3 DNA reads TGCGCCAGCAGATCCGGGACAGGGGGCTACGAGCAGTACTTC.

The CDR3 here is CASSLSTGYEQYV. In DNA, the CDR3 is TGTGCCAGCAGCTTGTCTACGGGCTACGAGCAGTACGTC. This chain connects TRBV7-9 to TRBJ2-7; D uncertain. CDR1 is SEHNR, CDR2 FQNEAQ, per germline (reference sequence). Trimming left V 3 bases short and J 3 bases short, with 9 bases between. CDR3 length equals 13 residues.

The V and J genes are TRBV7-9 and TRBJ2-1, with D perhaps TRBD2 (6 bases). V dropped 3 bases and J dropped 5 bases, with 8 bases sitting between them. CDR1 is SEHNR and CDR2 is FQNEAQ in the germline V gene (reference sequence). The length of the CDR3 is 13 residues. DNA for the CDR3: TGTGCCAGCAGCTTTGGAGGGGACAATGAGCAGTTCTTC. This sequence encodes CASSFGGDNEQFF. Variable domain in full (rest from reference TRBV7-9 and TRBJ2-1): DTGVSQNPRHKITKRGQNVTFRCDPISEHNRLYWYRQTLGQGPEFLTYFQNEAQLEKSRLLSDRFSAERPKGSFSTLEIQRTEQGDSAMYLCASSFGGDNEQFFGPGTRLTVL.

This chain connects TRBV3-1 (or the pseudogene TRBV3-2) to TRBJ2-7; a possible D gene is TRBD1 (6 bases). Germline V gives CDR1 LGHDT, CDR2 YNNKEL (reference sequence). This CDR3 comprises 15 residues. V lost 4 bases, J lost 0 bases, and 13 bases lay in between. Here the CDR3 reads CASSPRDKASYEQYF. In DNA, the CDR3 is TGTGCCAGCAGCCCCCGGGACAAAGCCTCCTACGAGCAGTACTTC.

This chain links TRBV10-2 with TRBJ1-5, with no clear D. Per the germline V gene, CDR1 is WSHSY and CDR2 is SAAADI. The CDR3 consists of 14 residues. Deletions cut 5 bases from V and 2 bases from J, with 10 bases between. The CDR3 bases are TGCGCCAGCAGTCCGCAGATTGGCAATCAGCCCCAGCATTTT. This translates into CASSPQIGNQPQHF.

The rearrangement links TRBV6-6 to TRBJ1-1; no definite D call. In germline, CDR1 is MNHNY, CDR2 SVGAGI (reference sequence). V shed 2 bases and J shed 8 bases, with 9 bases lying between them. This CDR3 contains 12 residues. The CDR3 nucleotides are TGTGCCAGCAGTTACGGACTAGGCGAAGCTTTCTTT. Residues: CASSYGLGEAFF.

This sequence joins TRBV7-2 and TRBJ2-3, with D maybe TRBD2 (6 bases). Germline V CDR1 and CDR2: SGHTA, FQGNSA. The CDR3 contains 16 residues. The V end was cut by 2 bases, the J end by 0 bases, with 12 bases between. CDR3 sequence: CASSLMGGESTDTQYF. DNA for the CDR3: TGTGCCAGCAGCTTAATGGGCGGGGAAAGCACAGATACGCAGTATTTT.

This clone appeared a single time. This rearrangement joins TRBV7-2 to TRBJ2-1, with 11 nucleotides matching TRBD2. The ends lost 1 base at V and 4 bases at J; junction bases unmatched: 3. Germline V CDR1 and CDR2: SGHTA, FQGNSA. The CDR3 runs to 16 residues. The CDR3 DNA sequence: TGTGCCAGCAGCTTAGATTCTAGCGGGGGGTACAATGAGCAGTTCTTC. It translates to CASSLDSSGGYNEQFF.

This chain uses TRBV9 with TRBJ2-5; 9 nucleotides align to TRBD2. With V trimmed by 0 bases and J by 5 bases, 5 bases remained unmatched. CDR1 is SGDLS, CDR2 YYNGEE, per germline. CDR3 length: 15 amino acids. The CDR3 DNA reads as TGTGCCAGCAGCGTAGCGGGCGGGGGGGGTGAGACCCAGTACTTC. This translates into CASSVAGGGGETQYF. Complete variable domain (other parts from reference TRBV9 and TRBJ2-5): DSGVTQTPKHLITATGQRVTLRCSPRSGDLSVYWYQQSLDQGLQFLIQYYNGEERAKGNILERFSAQQFPDLHSELNLSSLELGDSALYFCASSVAGGGGETQYFGPGTRLLVL.

This clone has more than one count but fewer than ten. The V gene is TRBV7-3, the J gene TRBJ1-2, with D perhaps TRBD1 (5 bases). The CDR3 extends over 16 amino acids. V lost 2 bases and J 2 bases, leaving 15 bases between the germline ends. Germline loops: CDR1 SGHTA, CDR2 FQGTGA. CDR3 in DNA: TGTGCCAGCAGCTTATTCACGACAGTTTTCAACTATGGCTACACCTTC. Translating it yields CASSLFTTVFNYGYTF.

The table lists this clone with a count of one. The chain links TRBV5-5 to TRBJ1-2, with D maybe TRBD1 (6 bases). The CDR3 runs 16 residues. With 0 bases removed from V and 3 bases from J, the gap between germline ends came to 15 bases. Germline assignment: CDR1 SGHKS and CDR2 YYEKEE (reference sequence). In DNA form, the CDR3 reads TGTGCCAGCAGCTTGGGCAGCGGGGGCGTGGACTATGGCTACACCTTC. Amino acid sequence: CASSLGSGGVDYGYTF.

The V and J genes are TRBV7-2 and TRBJ2-3, with TRBD2 matching over 13 bases. CDR3 length: 18 residues. Trimming took 4 bases from V and 0 from J; bases not matched to a gene: 7. Germline V CDR1 and CDR2: SGHTA, FQGNSA. CDR3 coding DNA: TGTGCCAGCAGCTGGCGACTAGCGGGGGGCGCTAGCACAGATACGCAGTATTTT. Amino acids: CASSWRLAGGASTDTQYF.

This rearrangement joins TRBV11-1 to TRBJ2-3, with 7 positions matching TRBD1. The CDR3 has 17 amino acids. Looked up from germline, CDR1 is SGHAT and CDR2 is FQDESV (reference sequence). The trim removed 0 bases at V and 0 bases at J, leaving 6 bases unmatched. In nucleotides, the CDR3 is TGTGCCAGCAGCTTAGCGAGGGACAGTCCGAGCACAGATACGCAGTATTTT. This gives the protein CASSLARDSPSTDTQYF.

The gene calls are TRBV15 and TRBJ2-3, with TRBD2 matching 9 bases. The V segment lost 0 bases and the J segment 2 bases; nucleotides outside the gene matches: 6. The germline V gene has CDR1 LNHNV and CDR2 YYDKDF (reference sequence). This CDR3 comprises 17 residues. The CDR3 sequence: CATSRDEGLALTDTQYF. In DNA, the CDR3 is TGTGCCACCAGCAGAGATGAGGGACTAGCACTCACAGATACGCAGTATTTT.

The chain employs TRBV19 and TRBJ2-2; 9 positions agree with TRBD1. The ends lost 3 bases at V and 12 bases at J; junction bases unmatched: 11. This CDR3 is 15 amino acids long. Germline CDR1 reads LNHDA; CDR2 reads SQIVND (reference sequence). CDR3 sequence reads: CASSIGTGNLGKLFF. The CDR3 DNA reads TGTGCCAGTAGTATTGGGACAGGGAACTTGGGGAAGCTGTTTTTT. The complete variable domain, with remaining parts taken from reference TRBV19 and TRBJ2-2, reads DGGITQSPKYLFRKEGQNVTLSCEQNLNHDAMYWYRQDPGQGLRLIYYSQIVNDFQKGDIAEGYSVSREKKESFPLTVTSAQKNPTAFYLCASSIGTGNLGKLFFGEGSRLTVL.